Reported below is one T cell receptor (beta chain). Arm-PCR of CDR3 regions and iRepertoire HTBI primers were the basis on which TCR beta libraries were built. TCRdb passed the multiplex PCR reads through MiXCR, listing each CDR3 protein once. The sample contains 400,000 to 450,000 distinct CDR3 sequences, about 15% of which appear only once. The time point is: newly diagnosed GD, antithyroid drugs for less than 3 months. Scientists built the TCR library using RNA that was extracted from PBMCs. This specimen comes from a study of regulatory T cells in long-lasting Graves disease. The V gene's germline CDR1 is MGHDK and CDR2 SYGVNS. The CDR3 covers 15 residues. V lost 7 bases, J lost 3 bases, and 17 bases lay in between. The sample was also reused in another study, on T cells in Graves' hyperthyroidism and ophthalmopathy.

The genes are TRBV25-1 and TRBJ2-3, with D possibly matching TRBD2 (5 bases). The receptor was derived from a woman in her twenties or thirties with Graves disease. Sequencing was performed on peripheral blood mononuclear cells (PBMCs), taken at new diagnosis, from a patient treated with antithyroid drugs. CDR3 in amino acids: CASTPARWRTDTQYF. CDR3 coding DNA: TGTGCCAGCACCCCCGCCCGGTGGAGGACAGATACGCAGTATTTT.